Listed below are T cell receptor beta chains from one sample, sequenced in a study of low-dose radiotherapy and immunotherapy resistance in tumors. Each CDR3 protein is one row after TCRdb ran MiXCR on the reads. The sample lists some 52,000 distinct CDR3 sequences, around a third seen once, with less than 9.5% in the top ten. The starting material was PBMCs, obtained after low-dose radiotherapy plus immunotherapy. The receptors were sampled from a male donor with rectosigmoid adenocarcinoma. CDR3s include the opening cysteine and the closing phenylalanine or tryptophan. The D gene is left open where the match is weak. Clone size, where shown, is once, few, many, or a class for clones that have expanded.

cdr3_nt	cdr3_aa	d_call	clone_size	j_call	v_call
TGTGCCAGCAGTCCCGCGTGGCAACTAGCGAAACCTAGCACAGATACGCAGTATTTT	CASSPAWQLAKPSTDTQYF	TRBD2	many	TRBJ2-3	TRBV28
TGTGCCAGCAGCTTAGTCCTTCTGGACACCTCACCCCTCCACTTT	CASSLVLLDTSPLHF	.	.	TRBJ1-6	TRBV11-2
TGTGCCAGCAGTTACTCCCGTGTAGGGACCGGGGAGCTGTTTTTT	CASSYSRVGTGELFF	.	many	TRBJ2-2	TRBV6-2/TRBV6-3
TGTGCCAGCAGCTTGGTCGGGACCCAGGAAGATACGCAGTATTTT	CASSLVGTQEDTQYF	.	once	TRBJ2-3	TRBV7-9
TGCGCCAGCAGCCAAAGCAGGGGACAAAATGAAAAACTGTTTTTT	CASSQSRGQNEKLFF	.	many	TRBJ1-4	TRBV4-1
TGCAGCGAGAGGGGGACAGGGTTAGCGAACACTGAAGCTTTCTTT	CSERGTGLANTEAFF	TRBD1	many	TRBJ1-1	TRBV29-1
TGTGCCAGCAGCCACGGCAGGACATCGAACCAAGAGACCCAGTACTTC	CASSHGRTSNQETQYF	.	many	TRBJ2-5	TRBV14
TGTGCCAGCAGTGGAAAGGGACAGGGTTTCCACGAGCAGTACTTC	CASSGKGQGFHEQYF	TRBD1	many	TRBJ2-7	TRBV6-5
TGTGCCAGCAGCTTTACATCAACTAGCCCCAATGAGCAGTTCTTC	CASSFTSTSPNEQFF	.	few	TRBJ2-1	TRBV7-2
TGTGCCAGCAGCCCGGGGGGGCTAAAAAATTCACCCCTCCACTTT	CASSPGGLKNSPLHF	.	many	TRBJ1-6	TRBV7-2
TGTGCCAGCAGTTACTCTGCGGCGCCCACAGATACGCAGTATTTT	CASSYSAAPTDTQYF	.	many	TRBJ2-3	TRBV6-2/TRBV6-3
TGTGCCAGTAGCATGGGACAGGGAAGAGATACGCAGTATTTT	CASSMGQGRDTQYF	TRBD1	many	TRBJ2-3	TRBV19
TGTGCCAGCAGCGTCGGATACAATGAGCAGTTCTTC	CASSVGYNEQFF	.	.	TRBJ2-1	TRBV9
TGCGCCAGCAGCTTGTCGAGCTCTGGAAACACCATATATTTT	CASSLSSSGNTIYF	.	.	TRBJ1-3	TRBV5-1
TGTGCCAGCAGCTTAGCGGGGGGGCCCGAGCAGTACTTC	CASSLAGGPEQYF	.	.	TRBJ2-7	TRBV7-2